This is a list of T cell receptor beta chains from one sample in a study of siplizumab effects on memory and regulatory T cells. The data were produced by immunoSEQ multiplex PCR, yet TCRdb's version contains in-frame clones alone and is incomplete. The table includes about 66,000 clones, roughly 97% detected once. The sequencing input was naive CD8+ T cells sorted from blood. Receptor source: a human donor in good health. CDR3s include the opening cysteine and the closing phenylalanine or tryptophan. Each record gives: J gene, D gene, V gene, clone size, CDR3 length, CDR3 protein, CDR3 DNA. A D gene is named only where the DNA matches it firmly. Size tells how often a clone was seen (once, few, many) or the class of an expanded clone, and some rows leave it out.

j_gene: TRBJ2-1; d_gene: TRBD1; v_gene: TRBV19; abundance: .; len: 16; CDR3aa: CASSILQGIFTNEQFF; CDR3nt: TGTGCCAGTAGTATCTTACAGGGGATCTTCACTAATGAGCAGTTCTTC
j_gene: TRBJ2-7; d_gene: TRBD1; v_gene: TRBV6-1; abundance: .; len: 14; CDR3aa: CASSTGQGASEQYF; CDR3nt: TGTGCCAGCAGTACGGGACAGGGGGCCAGCGAGCAGTACTTC
j_gene: TRBJ1-5; d_gene: .; v_gene: TRBV5-6; abundance: .; len: 12; CDR3aa: CASSRNTEPQHF; CDR3nt: TGTGCCAGCAGCCGGAATACTGAACCCCAGCATTTT
j_gene: TRBJ2-7; d_gene: .; v_gene: TRBV29-1; abundance: once; len: 12; CDR3aa: CSVRGGSYEQYF; CDR3nt: TGCAGCGTTCGTGGGGGGTCCTACGAGCAGTACTTC
j_gene: TRBJ2-5; d_gene: TRBD2; v_gene: TRBV7-7; abundance: .; len: 16; CDR3aa: CASSLLASGGRETQYF; CDR3nt: TGTGCCAGCAGCTTATTGGCTAGCGGGGGCCGGGAGACCCAGTACTTC
j_gene: TRBJ2-1; d_gene: .; v_gene: TRBV14; abundance: .; len: 15; CDR3aa: CASSQDLNPMSEQFF; CDR3nt: TGTGCCAGCAGCCAAGATCTCAACCCGATGTCCGAGCAGTTCTTC
j_gene: TRBJ2-5; d_gene: TRBD1; v_gene: TRBV11-3; abundance: .; len: 15; CDR3aa: CASSLGGGGQETQYF; CDR3nt: TGTGCCAGCAGCTTAGGAGGGGGCGGGCAAGAGACCCAGTACTTC
j_gene: TRBJ1-2; d_gene: .; v_gene: TRBV5-4; abundance: .; len: 15; CDR3aa: CASSLKGQPNYGYTF; CDR3nt: TGTGCCAGCAGCTTGAAAGGACAGCCTAACTATGGCTACACCTTC
j_gene: TRBJ2-3; d_gene: TRBD2; v_gene: TRBV27; abundance: .; len: 14; CDR3aa: CASSGLAGLDTQYF; CDR3nt: TGTGCCAGCAGTGGCTTAGCGGGCCTTGATACGCAGTATTTT
j_gene: TRBJ2-4; d_gene: TRBD2; v_gene: TRBV15; abundance: .; len: 18; CDR3aa: CATSRALAGGRAKNIQYF; CDR3nt: TGTGCCACCAGCAGAGCACTAGCGGGGGGAAGGGCCAAAAACATTCAGTACTTC
j_gene: TRBJ2-1; d_gene: TRBD1; v_gene: TRBV10-3; abundance: .; len: 15; CDR3aa: CAISDPDRTYNEQFF; CDR3nt: TGTGCCATCAGTGACCCGGACAGGACATACAATGAGCAGTTCTTC
j_gene: TRBJ1-1; d_gene: .; v_gene: TRBV28; abundance: .; len: 12; CDR3aa: CASRTGSTEAFF; CDR3nt: TGTGCCAGCCGTACAGGGAGCACTGAAGCTTTCTTT
j_gene: TRBJ1-2; d_gene: TRBD1; v_gene: TRBV19; abundance: .; len: 13; CDR3aa: CASSNRDRDGYTF; CDR3nt: TGTGCCAGTAGTAACCGGGACAGGGACGGCTACACCTTC
j_gene: TRBJ2-3; d_gene: .; v_gene: TRBV7-6; abundance: .; len: 14; CDR3aa: CASSFTGITDTQYF; CDR3nt: TGTGCCAGCAGCTTTACAGGGATCACAGATACGCAGTATTTT
j_gene: TRBJ2-7; d_gene: .; v_gene: TRBV4-1; abundance: .; len: 15; CDR3aa: CASSQVGWLESEQYF; CDR3nt: TGCGCCAGCAGCCAGGTTGGTTGGCTGGAATCCGAGCAGTACTTC
j_gene: TRBJ2-1; d_gene: .; v_gene: TRBV9; abundance: .; len: 13; CDR3aa: CASSAGGDNEQFF; CDR3nt: TGTGCCAGCAGTGCAGGGGGGGACAATGAGCAGTTCTTC
j_gene: TRBJ2-3; d_gene: TRBD2; v_gene: TRBV5-1; abundance: .; len: 15; CDR3aa: CASSLDRTSSDTQYF; CDR3nt: TGCGCCAGCAGCTTGGATAGGACTAGTTCGGATACGCAGTATTTT
j_gene: TRBJ1-1; d_gene: .; v_gene: TRBV5-1; abundance: .; len: 14; CDR3aa: CASSPQGMNTEAFF; CDR3nt: TGCGCCAGCAGTCCACAGGGTATGAACACTGAAGCTTTCTTT
j_gene: TRBJ2-7; d_gene: .; v_gene: TRBV6-6; abundance: .; len: 15; CDR3aa: CASSYPDTDTYEQYF; CDR3nt: TGTGCCAGCAGTTACCCGGACACAGACACCTACGAGCAGTACTTC
j_gene: TRBJ2-7; d_gene: .; v_gene: TRBV10-1; abundance: .; len: 14; CDR3aa: CASSESTGSFEQYF; CDR3nt: TGCGCCAGCAGTGAGTCGACTGGTTCGTTTGAGCAGTACTTC
j_gene: TRBJ1-2; d_gene: TRBD1; v_gene: TRBV7-2; abundance: .; len: 15; CDR3aa: CASSYPPDRGVSYTF; CDR3nt: TGTGCCAGCAGCTACCCGCCGGACAGGGGAGTTAGCTACACCTTC
j_gene: TRBJ1-6; d_gene: .; v_gene: TRBV13; abundance: .; len: 13; CDR3aa: CASSFHRESPLHF; CDR3nt: TGTGCCAGCAGCTTCCACAGGGAATCACCCCTCCACTTT
j_gene: TRBJ2-3; d_gene: TRBD2; v_gene: TRBV9; abundance: once; len: 15; CDR3aa: CASSVYGGASDTQYF; CDR3nt: TGTGCCAGCAGCGTATACGGGGGGGCCTCAGATACGCAGTATTTT
j_gene: TRBJ1-2; d_gene: .; v_gene: TRBV6-4; abundance: .; len: 13; CDR3aa: CASREQGYGGYTF; CDR3nt: TGTGCCAGCAGGGAACAGGGCTACGGTGGCTACACCTTC
j_gene: TRBJ2-7; d_gene: TRBD2; v_gene: TRBV2; abundance: .; len: 16; CDR3aa: CASSVMAGGYSGEQYF; CDR3nt: TGTGCCAGCAGTGTTATGGCGGGGGGGTATAGCGGCGAGCAGTACTTC
j_gene: TRBJ2-7; d_gene: .; v_gene: TRBV5-4; abundance: once; len: 13; CDR3aa: CASSLDQPIEQYF; CDR3nt: TGTGCCAGCAGCTTGGACCAGCCAATCGAGCAGTACTTC
j_gene: TRBJ1-5; d_gene: TRBD1; v_gene: TRBV5-6; abundance: .; len: 16; CDR3aa: CASSSQPGQLNQPQHF; CDR3nt: TGTGCCAGCAGCAGCCAACCGGGACAGTTAAATCAGCCCCAGCATTTT
j_gene: TRBJ2-1; d_gene: .; v_gene: TRBV30; abundance: .; len: 14; CDR3aa: CAAEPAIGGNEQFF; CDR3nt: TGTGCCGCAGAACCCGCTATAGGGGGCAATGAGCAGTTCTTC
j_gene: TRBJ1-1; d_gene: .; v_gene: TRBV9; abundance: .; len: 18; CDR3aa: CASSVGPGGDTDNTEAFF; CDR3nt: TGTGCCAGCAGCGTAGGACCCGGAGGAGACACGGACAACACTGAAGCTTTCTTT
j_gene: TRBJ1-2; d_gene: .; v_gene: TRBV9; abundance: .; len: 13; CDR3aa: CASSVDRDEGYTF; CDR3nt: TGTGCCAGCAGCGTAGACAGGGACGAGGGATACACCTTC
j_gene: TRBJ2-7; d_gene: .; v_gene: TRBV27; abundance: .; len: 14; CDR3aa: CASSSREGISEQYF; CDR3nt: TGTGCCAGCTCGTCTCGAGAGGGGATTAGCGAGCAGTACTTC
j_gene: TRBJ1-1; d_gene: TRBD1; v_gene: TRBV18; abundance: .; len: 15; CDR3aa: CASSHRDRGNTEAFF; CDR3nt: TGTGCCAGCTCACACCGCGACAGGGGGAACACTGAAGCTTTCTTT
j_gene: TRBJ1-3; d_gene: .; v_gene: TRBV19; abundance: .; len: 14; CDR3aa: CASSIPVSGNTIYF; CDR3nt: TGTGCCAGTAGTATACCTGTCTCTGGAAACACCATATATTTT
j_gene: TRBJ1-2; d_gene: .; v_gene: TRBV27; abundance: .; len: 14; CDR3aa: CASSSLYENYGYTF; CDR3nt: TGTGCCAGCAGTTCCCTTTACGAAAACTATGGCTACACCTTC
j_gene: TRBJ1-1; d_gene: .; v_gene: TRBV19; abundance: .; len: 13; CDR3aa: CASTAGGNTEAFF; CDR3nt: TGTGCCAGTACCGCTGGGGGGAACACTGAAGCTTTCTTT
j_gene: TRBJ1-1; d_gene: .; v_gene: TRBV5-1; abundance: .; len: 14; CDR3aa: CASSPEDRNTEAFF; CDR3nt: TGCGCCAGCAGCCCTGAAGACAGGAACACTGAAGCTTTCTTT
j_gene: TRBJ2-7; d_gene: TRBD1; v_gene: TRBV14; abundance: .; len: 17; CDR3aa: CASSPDPDRGASYEQYF; CDR3nt: TGTGCCAGCAGCCCCGATCCAGACAGGGGGGCATCCTACGAGCAGTACTTC
j_gene: TRBJ2-2; d_gene: TRBD1; v_gene: TRBV10-1; abundance: once; len: 16; CDR3aa: CASSEGDRGGTGELFF; CDR3nt: TGCGCCAGCAGTGAAGGGGACAGGGGTGGCACCGGGGAGCTGTTTTTT
j_gene: TRBJ2-1; d_gene: .; v_gene: TRBV7-3; abundance: .; len: 15; CDR3aa: CASSSLGGGYNEQFF; CDR3nt: TGTGCCAGCAGCTCCCTAGGGGGGGGCTACAATGAGCAGTTCTTC
j_gene: TRBJ1-4; d_gene: TRBD1; v_gene: TRBV2; abundance: .; len: 14; CDR3aa: CASSQQGNYEKLFF; CDR3nt: TGTGCCAGCAGCCAACAGGGGAATTACGAAAAACTGTTTTTT
j_gene: TRBJ1-1; d_gene: .; v_gene: TRBV13; abundance: .; len: 16; CDR3aa: CASSLGWGQQNTEAFF; CDR3nt: TGTGCCAGCAGCTTAGGTTGGGGTCAGCAGAACACTGAAGCTTTCTTT
j_gene: TRBJ2-7; d_gene: TRBD1; v_gene: TRBV12-5; abundance: .; len: 14; CDR3aa: CASGSGTGGHEQYF; CDR3nt: TGTGCTAGTGGCTCCGGGACAGGGGGCCACGAGCAGTACTTC
j_gene: TRBJ2-2; d_gene: .; v_gene: TRBV6-6; abundance: .; len: 11; CDR3aa: CASSPTLELFF; CDR3nt: TGTGCCAGCAGCCCTACCTTGGAGCTGTTTTTT
j_gene: TRBJ2-7; d_gene: TRBD1; v_gene: TRBV27; abundance: .; len: 15; CDR3aa: CASSPSGTASYEQYF; CDR3nt: TGTGCCAGCAGTCCATCGGGGACAGCCTCCTACGAGCAGTACTTC
j_gene: TRBJ2-1; d_gene: .; v_gene: TRBV19; abundance: .; len: 13; CDR3aa: CASSTTQNNEQFF; CDR3nt: TGTGCCAGTAGTACGACACAAAACAATGAGCAGTTCTTC
j_gene: TRBJ1-6; d_gene: .; v_gene: TRBV6-1; abundance: .; len: 14; CDR3aa: CASSYLGQPMLLHF; CDR3nt: TGTGCCAGCAGTTATCTAGGACAGCCCATGCTCCTCCACTTT
j_gene: TRBJ2-3; d_gene: .; v_gene: TRBV4-1; abundance: .; len: 12; CDR3aa: CASSQDVDTQYF; CDR3nt: TGCGCCAGCAGCCAAGACGTCGATACGCAGTATTTT
j_gene: TRBJ2-2; d_gene: .; v_gene: TRBV19; abundance: .; len: 14; CDR3aa: CASTTGPGTGELFF; CDR3nt: TGTGCCAGTACGACCGGACCGGGGACCGGGGAGCTGTTTTTT
j_gene: TRBJ1-3; d_gene: .; v_gene: TRBV29-1; abundance: .; len: 13; CDR3aa: CSVDSGSGNTIYF; CDR3nt: TGCAGCGTTGATTCAGGGTCTGGAAACACCATATATTTT
j_gene: TRBJ1-5; d_gene: .; v_gene: TRBV5-1; abundance: few; len: 13; CDR3aa: CASSLAGDQPQHF; CDR3nt: TGCGCCAGCAGCTTGGCGGGGGATCAGCCCCAGCATTTT
j_gene: TRBJ1-5; d_gene: .; v_gene: TRBV11-2; abundance: .; len: 14; CDR3aa: CASSSTFSNQPQHF; CDR3nt: TGTGCCAGCAGCTCGACATTTAGCAATCAGCCCCAGCATTTT
j_gene: TRBJ2-1; d_gene: .; v_gene: TRBV29-1; abundance: .; len: 11; CDR3aa: CSVKDLNEQFF; CDR3nt: TGCAGCGTTAAGGATTTGAATGAGCAGTTCTTC
j_gene: TRBJ1-1; d_gene: .; v_gene: TRBV13; abundance: .; len: 17; CDR3aa: CASSLVGGGLWGTEAFF; CDR3nt: TGTGCCAGCAGCTTAGTAGGGGGTGGTTTATGGGGCACTGAAGCTTTCTTT
j_gene: TRBJ2-5; d_gene: .; v_gene: TRBV5-6; abundance: .; len: 13; CDR3aa: CASSSGREETQYF; CDR3nt: TGTGCCAGCAGCTCGGGCCGGGAAGAGACCCAGTACTTC
j_gene: TRBJ1-3; d_gene: .; v_gene: TRBV28; abundance: .; len: 14; CDR3aa: CASSLGGRGNTIYF; CDR3nt: TGTGCCAGCAGTTTAGGGGGTCGTGGAAACACCATATATTTT